The following is a T cell receptor beta chain sequence with its context. Its antigen is unidentified. CDR3 length: 11 residues. CDR1 DFQATT and CDR2 SNEGSKA come from the germline V gene (reference sequence). The sample originates from a study of T cells expressing NK-cell markers. Findings and caveats of the study: The same clonotypes also predominated in the CD3+CD56-NKG2C+ fraction of a handful of donors.

TCRdb re-called the 5' RACE reads and catalogs CDR3 proteins one per entry, DNA excluded. This repertoire includes around 550,000 distinct CDR3 sequences. This clonotype originated in a young man in good health. Sequenced input: blood T cells: a sorted CD56 or NKG2C T cell subset, CD4+ or CD8+ T cells, or bulk PBMC T cells (not recorded which). V is TRBV20-1 and J is TRBJ2-7. CDR3 loop: CSARGTLGQYF.